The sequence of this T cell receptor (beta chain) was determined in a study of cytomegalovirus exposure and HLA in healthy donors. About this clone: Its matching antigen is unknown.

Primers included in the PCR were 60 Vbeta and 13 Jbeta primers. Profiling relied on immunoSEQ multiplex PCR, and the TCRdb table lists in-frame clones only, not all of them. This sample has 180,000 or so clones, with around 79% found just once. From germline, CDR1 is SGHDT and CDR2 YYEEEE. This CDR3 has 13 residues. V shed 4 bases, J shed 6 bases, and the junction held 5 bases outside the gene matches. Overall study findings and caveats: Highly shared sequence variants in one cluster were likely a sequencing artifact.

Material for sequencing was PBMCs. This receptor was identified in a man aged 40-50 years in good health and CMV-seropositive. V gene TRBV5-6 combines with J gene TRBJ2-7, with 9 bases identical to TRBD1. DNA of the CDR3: TGTGCCAGCAGCATACGACAGGGGGGCGAGCAGTACTTC. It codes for CASSIRQGGEQYF.